The 23 T cell receptor beta chains below all came from one sample that was sequenced in a study of cytotoxic CD8 clonotypes in ibrutinib-treated CLL. The protocol was immunoSEQ multiplex PCR, while the TCRdb copy is restricted to in-frame clones and leaves out a portion. The profile shows about 17,000 clones, over 70% of them singletons. Material: PBMCs, obtained before ibrutinib treatment. The receptors come from a human donor with chronic lymphocytic leukemia.

The chain employs TRBV19 and TRBJ2-1, with 13 bases identical to TRBD2. CDR1 is LNHDA and CDR2 is SQIVND in the germline V gene (reference sequence). With 10 bases clipped from V and 4 bases from J, the junction kept 16 bases outside the gene matches. The CDR3 totals 18 residues. The CDR3 coding sequence is TGTGCCATCACGATTAAACGGACTAGCGGGAGTTGTTACAATGAGCAGTTCTTC. This codes for CAITIKRTSGSCYNEQFF.

The chain employs TRBV5-1 and TRBJ2-5, with D perhaps TRBD1 or TRBD2 (5 bases each). Germline V gene data show CDR1 as SGHRS and CDR2 as YFSETQ. V lost 4 bases and J 1 base, leaving 17 bases between the germline ends. The CDR3 sequence is 16 residues long. The chain's CDR3 is CASSLGPIAPQETQYF. CDR3 in DNA: TGCGCCAGCAGCCTGGGACCGATAGCGCCCCAAGAGACCCAGTACTTC.

The chain carries TRBV18 and TRBJ2-3, with D perhaps being TRBD1 or TRBD2 (5 bases each). With 4 bases removed from V and 3 bases from J, the gap between germline ends came to 23 bases. The CDR3 is 18 amino acids. CDR1 is KGHSH and CDR2 is LQKENI in the germline V gene. The CDR3 DNA sequence: TGTGCCAGCTCACTTTTGGTACTCACGGGGCAGCTGACAGATACGCAGTATTTT. Amino acids: CASSLLVLTGQLTDTQYF.

This chain links TRBV11-2 with TRBJ1-1; a weak D match, TRBD1 (5 bases). V lost 7 bases and J 8 bases, leaving 20 bases between the germline ends. Germline V gene data show CDR1 as SGHAT and CDR2 as FQNNGV. The length of the CDR3 is 14 residues. The DNA for the CDR3 is TGTGCCAGCACCGCCCAGGTGGGCCCAGGGGAAGCTTTCTTT. Amino acids: CASTAQVGPGEAFF.

The chain recombines TRBV7-9 with TRBJ1-2; D gene ambiguous. The V end was cut by 5 bases, the J end by 8 bases, with 15 bases between. The V gene's germline CDR1 is SEHNR and CDR2 FQNEAQ (reference sequence). The CDR3 is 13 residues long. CDR3 coding DNA: TGTGCCAGCAGCGCCGCCCAGGCGGAAGGCTACACCTTC. It specifies CASSAAQAEGYTF.

This clone was counted between two and nine times. CDR3 DNA sequence: TGTGCCAGCAGTTTCCGGACTAGCGTAACCGGGGAGCTGTTTTTT. Amino acids: CASSFRTSVTGELFF. The genes are TRBV27 and TRBJ2-2; the match to TRBD2 covers 9 bases. There are 15 residues in the CDR3. The V gene's germline CDR1 is MNHEY and CDR2 SMNVEV (reference sequence). After removal of 3 bases from V and 5 bases from J, the junction contained 4 bases not matched to a gene.

This chain links TRBV12-5 with TRBJ2-7, with 8 bases identical to TRBD1. There are 17 residues in the CDR3. Trimming removed 2 bases from V and 7 bases from J; junction bases left unmatched: 16. Per germline, CDR1 LGHNT and CDR2 FRNRAP. This CDR3 reads CASGLPERGDRSFEQYF. The CDR3 nucleotides are TGTGCTAGTGGTTTGCCCGAGAGGGGGGACAGGTCGTTTGAGCAGTACTTC.

The chain is built from TRBV18 and TRBJ1-1, with D maybe TRBD1 (5 bases). Germline CDR1 is KGHSH and CDR2 is LQKENI. This CDR3 contains 15 residues. V was trimmed by 3 bases and J by 2 bases, leaving 13 bases between them. CDR3 in amino acids: CASSPMGQGNTEAFF. DNA for the CDR3: TGTGCCAGCTCACCGATGGGGCAGGGCAACACTGAAGCTTTCTTT.

In DNA form, the CDR3 reads TGTGCCAGTAGTGGGAGGACAGGTGGCTACACCTTC. Its protein product is CASSGRTGGYTF. This chain joins TRBV19 and TRBJ1-2; 7 positions agree with TRBD1. In germline, CDR1 is LNHDA, CDR2 SQIVND (reference sequence). This CDR3 is built from 12 residues. Trimming at V came to 5 bases and at J to 7 bases, leaving 4 bases not matched to a gene.

This clone was counted once. The CDR3 loop is CASSLGKGGGYEQYF. The CDR3 DNA reads TGTGCCAGCAGCTTAGGTAAAGGAGGGGGCTACGAGCAGTACTTC. The chain recombines TRBV11-2 with TRBJ2-7; tentatively, D is TRBD1 or TRBD2 (6 bases each). The CDR3 consists of 15 residues. Germline V gives CDR1 SGHAT, CDR2 FQNNGV. The V and J ends lost 1 base and 3 bases respectively, with 13 bases between them. Together with reference TRBV11-2 and TRBJ2-7, the CDR3 gives the full variable domain: EAGVAQSPRYKIIEKRQSVAFWCNPISGHATLYWYQQILGQGPKLLIQFQNNGVVDDSQLPKDRFSAERLKGVDSTLKIQPAKLEDSAVYLCASSLGKGGGYEQYFGPGTRLTVT.

This clone was counted once. V and J are TRBV13 and TRBJ2-1, with 7 bases matching TRBD1. Germline V lookup: CDR1 PRHDT, CDR2 FYEKMQ (reference sequence). V shed 6 bases, J shed 8 bases, and the junction held 10 bases outside the gene matches. This CDR3 region has 14 residues. CDR3 coding DNA: TGTGCCAGCAGTTTCTCCCGAGGGGGCGATGAGCAGTTCTTC. Its translation is CASSFSRGGDEQFF.

The rearrangement links TRBV5-1 to TRBJ2-6, with TRBD1 matching 7 bases. Germline values: CDR1 SGHRS, CDR2 YFSETQ. The CDR3 covers 17 residues. Trimming at V came to 4 bases and at J to 3 bases, leaving 10 bases not matched to a gene. DNA for the CDR3: TGCGCCAGCAGCGTGGAAAACAGGGGCTTTGGGGCCAACGTCCTGACTTTC. Residues: CASSVENRGFGANVLTF.

The chain joins TRBV28 to TRBJ1-2; the D is unclear. V was shortened by 7 bases and J by 4 bases, with 25 bases between the two germline ends. Germline-derived CDR1 and CDR2 are MDHEN and SYDVKM. The CDR3 has 17 amino acids. CDR3 nucleotide sequence: TGTGCCAGCACTTCCCCTCGCGGGGTAGGGCCCCCCTATGGCTACACCTTC. Translating it yields CASTSPRGVGPPYGYTF.

The chain uses TRBV6-1 and TRBJ2-2, with 7 bases lining up with TRBD1. There are 16 residues in the CDR3. J gave up 4 bases and V 4 bases, and 9 bases lay outside the gene matches. Germline CDR1 MNHNS, CDR2 SASEGT. The CDR3 coding sequence is TGTGCCAGCAGTGTCTTTCGACAGGGTGGCACCGGGGAGCTGTTTTTT. Protein sequence: CASSVFRQGGTGELFF.

This chain links TRBV5-1 with TRBJ2-7; maybe TRBD2 (5 bases). This CDR3 has 14 residues. Trimming left V 0 bases short and J 0 bases short, with 7 bases between. Germline CDR1 is SGHRS and CDR2 is YFSETQ. The chain's CDR3 is CASSLDGNSYEQYF. DNA of the CDR3: TGCGCCAGCAGCTTGGACGGGAACTCCTACGAGCAGTACTTC.

The chain combines TRBV12-5 with TRBJ2-3; D perhaps matches TRBD2 (5 bases). CDR1 is LGHNT, CDR2 FRNRAP, per germline. V gave up 0 bases and J gave up 5 bases, with 6 bases separating them. CDR3 length equals 13 residues. This CDR3 is CASGLVRGDTQYF. DNA for the CDR3: TGTGCTAGTGGTTTGGTACGGGGAGATACGCAGTATTTT.

This chain uses TRBV7-9 with TRBJ2-5, with D possibly being TRBD1 (5 bases). The CDR3 length is 13 residues. Trimming left V 5 bases short and J 5 bases short, with 12 bases between. Germline V lookup: CDR1 SEHNR, CDR2 FQNEAQ (reference sequence). In DNA, the CDR3 is TGTGCCAGCAGCAGGGGAATGTACGAGACCCAGTACTTC. Protein product: CASSRGMYETQYF.

The chain combines TRBV7-2 with TRBJ2-5, with a possible D match to TRBD1 (5 bases). Per germline, CDR1 SGHTA and CDR2 FQGNSA. The ends were cut back, 5 bases at V and 1 base at J, with 11 bases in the middle. The CDR3 totals 14 residues. The CDR3 nucleotides are TGTGCCAGCAGCCCGCAGGGAACCCAAGAGACCCAGTACTTC. This gives the protein CASSPQGTQETQYF.

The rearrangement joins TRBV30 to TRBJ2-3; 9 nucleotides match TRBD2. Per the germline V gene, CDR1 is GTSNPN and CDR2 is SVGIG (reference sequence). With V trimmed by 3 bases and J by 5 bases, 3 bases remained unmatched. This CDR3 region has 13 residues. The CDR3 DNA sequence: TGTGCCTGGAGGGGGACTAGCCTAGATACGCAGTATTTT. Translating it yields CAWRGTSLDTQYF.

The rearrangement joins TRBV9 to TRBJ1-3; D is unclear. V gave up 4 bases and J gave up 3 bases, with 17 bases separating them. The length of the CDR3 is 16 residues. CDR1 SGDLS and CDR2 YYNGEE come from the germline V gene. This CDR3 reads CASSPAGDAIGNTIYF. CDR3 DNA sequence: TGTGCCAGCAGCCCAGCGGGTGACGCCATTGGAAACACCATATATTTT.

A word on this clone: At one of its ends the junction is not consistent with the germline gene, which may arise from a read error. The J gene is TRBJ2-7, the V gene TRBV7-7; 8 bases are a match to TRBD2. Germline V gene lookup returns CDR1 SSHAT and CDR2 FNYEAQ (reference sequence). CDR3 length equals 13 residues. CDR3 coding DNA: TGTGCTAGCAGCCCTGGACTAGCAGGCGAGCAGTACTTC. Protein sequence: CASSPGLAGEQYF.

The gene calls are TRBV5-1 and TRBJ2-2; D may match TRBD1 or TRBD2 (5 bases each). The V and J ends lost 4 bases and 7 bases respectively, with 14 bases between them. The germline V gene encodes CDR1 SGHRS and CDR2 YFSETQ. This CDR3 is built from 14 residues. Written as DNA, the CDR3 is TGCGCCAGCAGCCCAGAGGGGCTGGGCGGGGAGCTGTTTTTT. Amino acids: CASSPEGLGGELFF.

This chain joins TRBV7-6 and TRBJ2-1; D might be TRBD1 (6 bases). The V and J ends lost 0 bases and 10 bases respectively, with 7 bases between them. Germline lookup yields CDR1 SGHVS and CDR2 FNYEAQ. This CDR3 spans 12 amino acids. CDR3: CASSLAQGEQFF. As DNA, the CDR3 is TGTGCCAGCAGCTTAGCGCAGGGGGAGCAGTTCTTC. Full variable domain (rest looked up from reference TRBV7-6 and TRBJ2-1): GAGVSQSPRYKVTKRGQDVALRCDPISGHVSLYWYRQALGQGPEFLTYFNYEAQQDKSGLPNDRFSAERPEGSISTLTIQRTEQRDSAMYRCASSLAQGEQFFGPGTRLTVL.